In this sample, the clone carrying this T cell receptor (beta chain) turned up many times. This record belongs to a study of T-cell reconstitution after alpha-beta-depleted transplantation in children. Unique molecular identifiers featured in how the TCRbeta library was prepared. TCRdb re-analysed the PCR reads in MiXCR, keeping a single row per CDR3 protein. The sample has about 610,000 distinct CDR3 sequences; roughly 10% are singletons. Trimming pared 6 bases from V and 4 bases from J, leaving 11 bases between. Germline lookup yields CDR1 ENHRY and CDR2 SYGVKD. The CDR3 has 13 residues. The receptor comes from a human donor who donated a stem cell graft to a child with acute myeloid leukemia. The sequencing used PBMCs from the stem cell graft donor, collected from the stem cell graft. V and J are TRBV10-3 and TRBJ2-3; D may correspond to TRBD1 or TRBD2 (5 bases each). The CDR3 here is CAISARDADTQYF. CDR3 sequence (DNA): TGTGCCATCAGCGCCCGGGACGCAGATACGCAGTATTTT.